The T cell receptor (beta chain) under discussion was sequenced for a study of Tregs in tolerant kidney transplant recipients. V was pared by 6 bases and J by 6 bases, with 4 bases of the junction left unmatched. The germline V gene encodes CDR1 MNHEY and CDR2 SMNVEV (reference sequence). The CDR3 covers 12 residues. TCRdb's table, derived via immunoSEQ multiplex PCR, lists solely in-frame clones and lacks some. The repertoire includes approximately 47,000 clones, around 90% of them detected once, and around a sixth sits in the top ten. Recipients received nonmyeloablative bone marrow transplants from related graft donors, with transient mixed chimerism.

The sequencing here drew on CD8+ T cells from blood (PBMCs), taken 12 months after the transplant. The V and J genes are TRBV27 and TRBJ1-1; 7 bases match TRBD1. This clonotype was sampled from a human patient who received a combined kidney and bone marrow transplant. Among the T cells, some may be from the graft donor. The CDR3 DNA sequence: TGTGCCAGCAGCCGAGGGGGCCCTGAAGCTTTCTTT. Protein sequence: CASSRGGPEAFF.